This T cell receptor beta chain derives from a study of T cells after yellow fever vaccination (dated by TCRdb to about 2019). For the wider study: The SMART-Seq v4 Ultra Low Input RNA kit was used to prepare libraries from fractions with low cell numbers. Bulk TCR alpha and beta repertoires were sequenced longitudinally to track T-cell clones before and after primary and booster YFV17D yellow fever vaccination. Two healthy male donors, one aged 18 to 29 and one aged 30 to 40 years, made up the cohort. Bulk PBMC replicates and cell subsets were isolated from blood drawn at multiple timepoints before and after both primary and secondary immunization. What the authors observed across the whole study: Most clones expanded after primary vaccination (around 97% of CD4 and 70% to 90% of CD8) were re-detected after the booster, suggesting that broad memory maintenance occurred. A small share of clonotypes was detected in both CD4 and CD8 compartments, with the overlap likely arising from convergent recombination. Compared with the primary T-cell response, the secondary T-cell response was weaker but faster, peaking on day 5 rather than day 15. Computational filtering was needed because FACS-sorted repertoires could contain abundant contaminating clonotypes from the bulk population. The study included only a couple of donors, which limits how far the findings can be generalized.

This specimen's treatment or condition label, interpreted: live attenuated yellow fever vaccine strain. At each blood-draw timepoint, two biological replicates of bulk PBMCs were collected. PBMCs were isolated from peripheral blood using a standard Ficoll-Paque protocol. TriZol was used to extract RNA from bulk PBMCs, from CD4 and CD8 fractions, and from dextramer-positive and dextramer-negative fractions. TCR cDNA was synthesized by 5'RACE template switching, which introduced a universal primer site and unique molecular identifiers. cDNA synthesis was primed from both the TCR alpha and TCR beta constant segments. Libraries were amplified in two PCR steps, with sample barcodes and sequencing adapters added in the second step. Sequencing of libraries was performed on Illumina HiSeq 2500 (2x100 bp) or NovaSeq (2x150 bp). In the original analysis: MIGEC handled demultiplexing of reads and collapsing into UMI consensus sequences, while MiXCR performed V(D)J alignment. Clonotypes responding to the vaccine were identified with edgeR on replicate PBMC samples, with the criteria of FDR below 0.01 and a log2 fold change above 5 up to day 15. Each bulk clonotype was labeled CD4 or CD8 based on which sequenced repertoire, CD4 or CD8, contained the clonotype at higher abundance. TCRdb's own reprocessing of the public reads used fastp at Q25 and MiXCR and kept productive beta chains. Entries that share a CDR3 protein sequence are merged under the most common genes and DNA. These V and J calls rely on TCRdb rather than the paper's analysis. For this sample the table gives hundreds of thousands of distinct CDR3 sequences, of which 9% to 15% were detected only once. Together, the top ten hold about 16% of the sample.

As for this clonotype: The target of this receptor is not known. Nothing much larger sits one base from this clone, and base qualities are not available.

Reading the germline V gene gives CDR1 SQVTM and CDR2 ANQGSEA. The CDR3 numbers 16 residues from cysteine through phenylalanine. The retained sequence is limited to the CDR3, 48 bases, with the frame set at the first base. Germline trimming: 3 bases from V, 2 bases from J; junction bases outside gene matches: 13. The starting material was PBMCs, obtained on the day of the yellow fever booster vaccination. The receptor was isolated from a man aged 25-45 years who received the YFV17D yellow fever vaccine. Rearrangement joined TRBV29-1 to TRBJ2-7, with 7 bases in between that match TRBD2. The CDR3 is CSVEGSGHKTPYEQYF. The DNA sequence is given as TGCAGCGTTGAGGGTAGCGGGCACAAGACCCCCTACGAGCAGTACTTC.